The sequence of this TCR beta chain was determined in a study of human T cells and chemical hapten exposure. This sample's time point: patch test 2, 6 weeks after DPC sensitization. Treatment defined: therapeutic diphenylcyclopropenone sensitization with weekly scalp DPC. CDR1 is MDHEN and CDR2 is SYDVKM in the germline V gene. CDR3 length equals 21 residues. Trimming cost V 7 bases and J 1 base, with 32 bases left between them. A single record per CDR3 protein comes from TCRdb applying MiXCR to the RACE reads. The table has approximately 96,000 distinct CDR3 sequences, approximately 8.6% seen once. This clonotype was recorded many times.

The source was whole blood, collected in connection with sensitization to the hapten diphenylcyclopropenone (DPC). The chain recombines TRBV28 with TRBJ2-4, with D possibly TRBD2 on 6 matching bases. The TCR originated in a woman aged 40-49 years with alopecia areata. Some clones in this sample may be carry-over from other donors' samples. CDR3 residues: CASTDLTTSREAVRAKNIQYF. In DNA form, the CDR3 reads TGTGCCAGCACCGACTTAACCACATCGCGGGAAGCTGTTAGGGCCAAAAACATTCAGTACTTC.